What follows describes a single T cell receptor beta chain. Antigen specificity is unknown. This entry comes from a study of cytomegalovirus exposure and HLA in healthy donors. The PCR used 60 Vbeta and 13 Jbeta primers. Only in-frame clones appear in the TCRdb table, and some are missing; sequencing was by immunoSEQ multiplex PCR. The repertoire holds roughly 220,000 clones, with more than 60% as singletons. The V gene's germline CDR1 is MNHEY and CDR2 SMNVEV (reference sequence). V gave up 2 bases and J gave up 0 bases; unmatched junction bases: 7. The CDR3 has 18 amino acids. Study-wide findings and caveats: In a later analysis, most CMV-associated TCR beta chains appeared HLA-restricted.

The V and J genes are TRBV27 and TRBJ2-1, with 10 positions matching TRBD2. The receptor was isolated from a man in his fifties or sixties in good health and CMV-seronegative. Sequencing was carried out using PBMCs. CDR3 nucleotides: TGTGCCAGCAGTTTACTCAGCGGGAGGGTAAGCTCCTACAATGAGCAGTTCTTC. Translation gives CASSLLSGRVSSYNEQFF.